Each of the 9 T cell receptor beta chains below was sequenced from the same sample in a study of T cell responses to AZD1222 COVID-19 vaccine. The protocol was immunoSEQ multiplex PCR, while the TCRdb copy is restricted to in-frame clones and leaves out a portion. Of approximately 100,000 clones listed, about 95% are singletons. Specimen: peripheral blood, collected on day 0 of AZD1222 vaccination. These receptors were obtained from an adult in good health.

The chain has TRBV9 and TRBJ1-5; D not certain. V was trimmed by 2 bases and J by 2 bases, leaving 14 bases between them. The CDR3 is made up of 16 amino acids. Per the germline V gene, CDR1 is SGDLS and CDR2 is YYNGEE. The CDR3 spells CASSVTLRVGNQPQHF. The CDR3 DNA reads TGTGCCAGCAGCGTCACATTAAGAGTGGGCAATCAGCCCCAGCATTTT.

The gene calls are TRBV6-6 and TRBJ2-5, with 8 bases fitting TRBD2. The CDR3 sequence is 17 residues long. Germline trimming cut 5 bases from V and 5 bases from J; bases unmatched to any gene: 16. Germline CDR1 and CDR2: MNHNY and SVGAGI (reference sequence). For the CDR3, the DNA is TGTGCCAGCAGTCCTCTCCTGACTAGCGCCCTTCTTGAGACCCAGTACTTC. Its translation: CASSPLLTSALLETQYF.

With respect to this clone: The junction shows a germline mismatch at one end, possibly a read error. The chain recombines TRBV10-3 with TRBJ2-1; D remains ambiguous. This CDR3 region has 12 residues. Germline V lookup: CDR1 ENHRY, CDR2 SYGVKD. CDR3 region: CATSNPNNEQFF. DNA for the CDR3: TGTGCCACCAGTAACCCGAACAATGAGCAGTTCTTC.

This clone came up once. This chain uses TRBV20-1 with TRBJ1-2; D is uncertain. The CDR3 spans 15 residues. V lost 3 bases, J lost 7 bases, and 21 bases lay in between. CDR1 is DFQATT and CDR2 is SNEGSKA in the germline V gene (reference sequence). Written as DNA, the CDR3 is TGCAGTGCTAGTGGGGTTCCAACCTTGGGAGGTGGCTACACCTTC. Protein product: CSASGVPTLGGGYTF.

The V call is TRBV3-1 (or the pseudogene TRBV3-2), the J call TRBJ2-2; D is ambiguous. This CDR3 has 15 amino acids. Trimming left V 1 base short and J 6 bases short, with 12 bases between. CDR1 and CDR2 (germline): LGHDT, YNNKEL (reference sequence). CDR3 amino acids: CASSQVTFSAGELFF. The CDR3 region has the DNA TGTGCCAGCAGCCAAGTGACCTTTTCCGCCGGGGAGCTGTTTTTT.

The rearrangement uses TRBV19 and TRBJ1-6, with D possibly being TRBD1 (6 bases). CDR3 length equals 17 residues. Germline V lookup: CDR1 LNHDA, CDR2 SQIVND (reference sequence). The V gene lost 6 bases and the J gene lost 6 bases, with 21 bases spanning the gap. The CDR3 coding sequence is TGTGCCAGTAGCCCCCTCACGGGGGGGGCGCGTAATTCACCCCTCCACTTT. Protein product: CASSPLTGGARNSPLHF.

J is TRBJ2-6 and V is TRBV6-4; D is possibly TRBD2 (6 bases). The CDR3 sequence is 16 residues long. The germline gives CDR1 MRHNA, CDR2 SNTAGT. V dropped 3 bases and J dropped 4 bases, with 13 bases sitting between them. Written as DNA, the CDR3 is TGTGCCAGCAGTGAGACCGGGGGTGACGGGGCCAACGTCCTGACTTTC. As protein: CASSETGGDGANVLTF.

The chain recombines TRBV18 with TRBJ1-5; TRBD1 might be the D (6 bases). CDR3 length: 14 residues. V was trimmed by 0 bases and J by 4 bases, leaving 7 bases between them. CDR1 KGHSH and CDR2 LQKENI come from the germline V gene. CDR3 nucleotide sequence: TGTGCCAGCTCACCACCGGACAGTAATCAGCCCCAGCATTTT. Protein product: CASSPPDSNQPQHF.

V gene TRBV20-1 combines with J gene TRBJ1-2, with a possible D match to TRBD1 (5 bases). The CDR3 runs 11 residues. Trimming cost V 7 bases and J 2 bases, with 8 bases left between them. CDR1 and CDR2 from the germline V gene are DFQATT and SNEGSKA (reference sequence). In nucleotides, the CDR3 is TGCAGTGTACAGGCAAACTATGGCTACACCTTC. It yields the protein CSVQANYGYTF.